This T cell receptor (beta chain) was recovered during a study of shared clonotypes between healthy human individuals (TCRdb year 2020). About the full investigation: Two women and three men aged 18 to 49 years were included in the cohort. For each donor, CD4 naive and CD4 memory were each given three plates, CD8 naive was given two plates, and CD8 memory was given one plate. To estimate repertoire size and how much clonotypes are shared between individuals, the study performed deep sequencing of blood TCR repertoires from a handful of healthy adults. Libraries were prepared and TCR repertoires were sequenced by different laboratories using diverse techniques, in order to increase sequencing depth and limit assay-specific biases. Leukapheresis yielded between about 0.85 and 9 billion PBMCs per donor. Results and caveats for the whole study, not just this receptor: Estimated clonotype richness was generally larger for naive than for memory subsets. Based on pairwise subsampling, the degree of clonotype sharing among donors was expected to be affected by sequencing depth. The small number of donors limited the genetic and exposure-history diversity represented. Sharing across several donors was observed for 5% to 6.5% of naive CD4, over 3% of naive CD8, about 2.3% of memory CD4, and 0.4% of memory CD8 clonotypes. Even with the large sequencing depth, rarefaction of the sorted-subset datasets indicated that sequencing was incomplete. Only blood was sampled, and tissue TCR repertoires likely differ from those in blood. Higher generation probabilities were observed for clonotypes shared by all four sorted-subset donors than for non-shared clonotypes.

As regards this clone: The antigen it recognizes is unknown. Base qualities are missing; no much larger clone stands one base away.

TCR CDR3 regions were amplified from genomic DNA by multiplex PCR using the deep immunoSEQ assay. For each cell subset, the extracted genomic DNA was distributed evenly across all wells of several immunoSEQ 96-well plates, and each plate served as one replicate. Each replicate PCR for sorted subsets received about 220 ng genomic DNA, equal to tens of thousands of T cell genomes. Purified libraries were measured with a Qubit 3.0 fluorometer, size-checked on a Bioanalyzer 2100, and measured again with the KAPA Library Quantification kit. Every immunoSEQ 96-well plate was sequenced on a separate single-read 150-cycle Illumina NextSeq 550 flow cell. In the source study's methods: Because only junctional sequences without quality scores were contained in the immunoSEQ output, filtering matching that applied to full-length reads could not be performed. To assign V/J genes and CDR3, sequences were annotated against IMGT germline references using PyIR, a Python wrapper for IgBLAST v1.9. Reads were removed for weak V/J assignments (E-value above 1e-6), missing CDR3, stop codons, out-of-frame junctions, or ambiguous translated residues. A V3J clonotype was defined by an identical inferred V gene, J gene, and CDR3 amino acid sequence. To compute the percentage overlap between repertoires, the number of shared unique clonotypes was divided by the size of the smaller repertoire. Richness of each repertoire was evaluated using RTK rarefaction, the Chao1 estimator, and Recon v2.1 estimates of unobserved clonotypes. For all TCRbeta clonotypes obtained by the gDNA method from a few donors, generation probabilities were computed with OLGA. Drawn from immuneACCESS, this table holds only the in-frame rearrangements with V and J called that TCRdb kept. Clones are partly lost; checked studies trace under half to an unresolved V gene and leave the rest unexplained. The DNA was the basis for D and trimming; V, J and clone size are from that table. The sample has a few million clones on record, about nine tenths of them singletons. Approximately 0.4% of the sample goes to the ten largest clones.

There are 17 amino acids in the CDR3, from cysteine to phenylalanine inclusive. CDR3 DNA is the only sequence kept; it has 51 bases, read in frame from the first base. Unmatched junction bases come to 7, with V trimmed by 2 bases and J by 0 bases. CDR1 is given as SGHAT and CDR2 as FQNNGV, both from the germline V gene. Healthy HIV-negative adults with no recently reported acute infections or vaccinations were included as donors. All donors were Caucasian adults living in Nashville, Tennessee, USA. CD4+ T cells were enriched through magnetic negative selection, after which naive cells were positively selected on CD45RA and the remaining negative fraction served as the memory subset. Blood was collected by leukapheresis, and PBMCs were isolated by Ficoll-Histopaque density gradient centrifugation and then cryopreserved in liquid nitrogen vapor phase. Analytical flow cytometry was used to check the purity and quantity of every magnetically sorted T cell population. From each sorted fraction, genomic DNA was isolated and quantified by UV absorbance on a Nanodrop 2000c.

The receptor chain draws on TRBV11-2 and TRBJ1-3, with 7 bases aligning to TRBD1. This receptor was taken from a man aged 18-30 years in good health. Some clones in this sample may be carry-over from other donors' samples. The specimen was naive CD4+ T cells from PBMCs. The cell subset or site tag for this specimen amounts to: CD45RA+ positively selected. The CDR3 here reads CASSLKTGPNSGNTIYF. In nucleotide form, the sequence is TGTGCCAGCAGCTTAAAGACAGGGCCAAACTCTGGAAACACCATATATTTT.